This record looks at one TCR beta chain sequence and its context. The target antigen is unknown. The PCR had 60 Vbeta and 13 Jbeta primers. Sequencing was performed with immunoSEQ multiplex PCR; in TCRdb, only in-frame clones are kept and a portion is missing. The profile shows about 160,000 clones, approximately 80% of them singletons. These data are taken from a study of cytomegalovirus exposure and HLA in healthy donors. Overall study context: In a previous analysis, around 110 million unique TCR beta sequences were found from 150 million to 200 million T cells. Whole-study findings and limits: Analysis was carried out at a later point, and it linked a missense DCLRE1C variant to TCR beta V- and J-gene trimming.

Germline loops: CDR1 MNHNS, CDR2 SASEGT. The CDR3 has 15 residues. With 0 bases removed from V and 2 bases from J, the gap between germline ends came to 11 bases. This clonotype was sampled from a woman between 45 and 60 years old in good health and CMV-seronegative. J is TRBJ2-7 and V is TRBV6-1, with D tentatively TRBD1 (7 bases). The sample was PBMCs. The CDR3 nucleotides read TGTGCCAGCAGTGAAGCGCGCAGGGGGGCCTACGAGCAGTACTTC. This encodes CASSEARRGAYEQYF.